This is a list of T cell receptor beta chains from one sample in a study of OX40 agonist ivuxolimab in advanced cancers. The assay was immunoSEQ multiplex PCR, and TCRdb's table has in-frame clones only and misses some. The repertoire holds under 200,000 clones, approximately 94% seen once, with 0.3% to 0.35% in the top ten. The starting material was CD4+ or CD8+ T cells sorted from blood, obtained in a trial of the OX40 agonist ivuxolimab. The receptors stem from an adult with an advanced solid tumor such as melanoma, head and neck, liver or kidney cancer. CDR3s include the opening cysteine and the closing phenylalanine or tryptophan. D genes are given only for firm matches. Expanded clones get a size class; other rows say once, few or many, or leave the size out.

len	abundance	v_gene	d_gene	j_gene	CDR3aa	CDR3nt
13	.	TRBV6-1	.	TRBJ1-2	CASNQGRDYGYTF	TGTGCCAGCAACCAGGGGCGTGACTATGGCTACACCTTC
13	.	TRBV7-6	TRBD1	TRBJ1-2	CASSFWGQNGYTF	TGTGCCAGCAGCTTCTGGGGACAGAATGGCTACACCTTC
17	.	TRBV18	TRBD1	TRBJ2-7	CASSPFTGTAVLNEQYF	TGTGCCAGCTCCCCATTTACGGGGACAGCGGTTCTAAACGAGCAGTACTTC
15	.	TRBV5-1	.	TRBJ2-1	CASSLEGPRGNEQFF	TGCGCCAGCAGCTTGGAGGGACCGAGGGGGAATGAGCAGTTCTTC
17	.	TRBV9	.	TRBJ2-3	CASSVTTQASYTDTQYF	TGTGCCAGCAGCGTAACTACTCAGGCATCCTACACAGATACGCAGTATTTT
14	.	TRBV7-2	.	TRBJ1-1	CASRRTELNTEAFF	TGTGCCAGCAGGAGGACGGAGCTGAACACTGAAGCTTTCTTT
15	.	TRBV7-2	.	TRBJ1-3	CASSPRGPTGNTIYF	TGTGCCAGCAGTCCGAGGGGCCCTACAGGAAACACCATATATTTT
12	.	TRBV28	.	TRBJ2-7	CASSLIMREQYF	TGTGCCAGCAGTTTAATTATGAGGGAGCAGTACTTC
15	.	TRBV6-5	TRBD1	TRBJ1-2	CASSYSGQGIYGYTF	TGTGCCAGCAGTTACTCGGGACAGGGGATCTATGGCTACACCTTC
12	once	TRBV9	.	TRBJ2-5	CASSDGVRAQYF	TGTGCCAGCAGCGATGGGGTTCGAGCCCAGTACTTC
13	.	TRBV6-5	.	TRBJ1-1	CASRYQGFTEAFF	TGTGCCAGCAGGTACCAAGGGTTCACTGAAGCTTTCTTT
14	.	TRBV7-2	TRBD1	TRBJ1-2	CASSGGDRAYGYTF	TGTGCCAGCAGCGGAGGGGACAGAGCCTATGGCTACACCTTC
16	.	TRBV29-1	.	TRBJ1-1	CSVPRGGRMGNTEAFF	TGCAGCGTCCCGAGAGGGGGGCGAATGGGGAACACTGAAGCTTTCTTT
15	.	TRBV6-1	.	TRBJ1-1	CASSGKRTGNTEAFF	TGTGCCAGCAGTGGAAAGAGAACGGGGAACACTGAAGCTTTCTTT
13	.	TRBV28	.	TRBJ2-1	CASRPPQGGEQFF	TGTGCCAGCAGACCCCCACAGGGAGGTGAGCAGTTCTTC
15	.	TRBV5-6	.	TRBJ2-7	CASSFPPGAAYEQYF	TGTGCCAGCAGCTTCCCCCCGGGGGCGGCCTACGAGCAGTACTTC
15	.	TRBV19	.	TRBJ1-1	CASSHRRGEGTEAFF	TGTGCCAGTAGTCATCGGAGGGGGGAGGGCACTGAAGCTTTCTTT
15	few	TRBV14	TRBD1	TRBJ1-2	CASSQDPADRGTHTF	TGTGCCAGCAGCCAAGATCCGGCGGACAGGGGAACCCACACCTTC
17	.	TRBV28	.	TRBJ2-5	CASRPFDHRAAGETQYF	TGTGCCAGCAGGCCATTCGATCACAGGGCTGCGGGAGAGACCCAGTACTTC
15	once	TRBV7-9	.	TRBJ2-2	CASSSSRGTAGELFF	TGTGCCAGCAGCTCTTCCAGGGGAACAGCCGGGGAGCTGTTTTTT
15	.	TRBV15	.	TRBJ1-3	CATSRERISGNTIYF	TGTGCCACCAGCAGAGAACGGATCTCTGGAAACACCATATATTTT
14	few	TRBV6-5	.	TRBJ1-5	CASSYGVGNQPQHF	TGTGCCAGCAGTTACGGAGTGGGCAATCAGCCCCAGCATTTT
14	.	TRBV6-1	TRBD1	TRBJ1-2	CASSESTGGIGYTF	TGTGCCAGCAGTGAATCGACAGGGGGCATTGGCTACACCTTC
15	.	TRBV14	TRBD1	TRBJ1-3	CASSRTGSSGNTIYF	TGTGCCAGCAGCCGGACAGGAAGCTCTGGAAACACCATATATTTT
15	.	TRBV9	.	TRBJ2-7	CASSVVGDITYEQYF	TGTGCCAGCAGCGTAGTGGGGGACATAACCTACGAGCAGTACTTC
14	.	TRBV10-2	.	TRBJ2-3	CASQPMEGKDTQYF	TGCGCCAGCCAACCTATGGAGGGGAAAGATACGCAGTATTTT
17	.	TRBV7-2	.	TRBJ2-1	CASSLGLRTASYNEQFF	TGTGCCAGCAGCTTAGGCCTGAGGACAGCCTCCTACAATGAGCAGTTCTTC
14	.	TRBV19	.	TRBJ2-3	CASSITGSADTQYF	TGTGCCAGTAGTATAACGGGCTCGGCAGATACGCAGTATTTT
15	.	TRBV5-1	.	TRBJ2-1	CASSLDKGAYNEQFF	TGCGCCAGCAGCTTGGACAAGGGGGCCTACAATGAGCAGTTCTTC